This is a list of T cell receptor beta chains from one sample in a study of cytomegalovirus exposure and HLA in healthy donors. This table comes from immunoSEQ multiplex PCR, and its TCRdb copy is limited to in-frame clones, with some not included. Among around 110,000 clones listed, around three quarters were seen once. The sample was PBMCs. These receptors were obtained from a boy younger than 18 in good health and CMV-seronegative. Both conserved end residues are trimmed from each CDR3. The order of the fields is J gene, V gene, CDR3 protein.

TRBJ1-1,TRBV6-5,ASSYVRGGMNTEAF
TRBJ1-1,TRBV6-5,ASSYSTGGFDTEAF
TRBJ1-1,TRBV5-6,ASSPSPTGNTEAF
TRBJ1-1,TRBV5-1,ASSLGGLGNTEAF
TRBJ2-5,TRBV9,ASSVVPSGEETQY
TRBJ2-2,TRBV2,ASRTGGLSGGELF
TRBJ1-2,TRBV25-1,ASRDRGNYGYT
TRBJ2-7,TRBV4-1,ASSHRAGLAGQTPYEQY
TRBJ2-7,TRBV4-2,ASSQDMGLAGGVEQY
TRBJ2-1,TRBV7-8,ASRRKGLAGTLTEQF